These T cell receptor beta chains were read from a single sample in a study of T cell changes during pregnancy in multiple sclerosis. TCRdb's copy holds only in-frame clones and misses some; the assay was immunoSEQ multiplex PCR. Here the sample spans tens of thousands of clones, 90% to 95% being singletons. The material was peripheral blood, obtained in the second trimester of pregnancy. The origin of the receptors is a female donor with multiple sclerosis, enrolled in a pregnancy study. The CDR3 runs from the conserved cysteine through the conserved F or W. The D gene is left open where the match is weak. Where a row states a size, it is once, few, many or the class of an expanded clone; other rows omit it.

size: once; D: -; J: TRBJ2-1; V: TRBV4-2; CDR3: CASSQAADPAYYNEQFF; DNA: TGTGCCAGCAGCCAAGCCGCGGATCCCGCCTACTACAATGAGCAGTTCTTC
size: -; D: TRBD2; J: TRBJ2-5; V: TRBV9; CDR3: CASSVVDVFAGGGETQYF; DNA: TGTGCCAGCAGCGTAGTTGATGTGTTTGCGGGGGGTGGAGAGACCCAGTACTTC
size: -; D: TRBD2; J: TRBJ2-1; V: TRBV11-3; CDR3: CASSTGLAYNEQFF; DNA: TGTGCCAGCAGCACGGGACTAGCCTACAATGAGCAGTTCTTC
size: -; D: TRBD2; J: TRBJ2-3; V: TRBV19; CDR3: CASSIRTSSTDTQYF; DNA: TGTGCCAGTAGTATCCGGACTAGTAGCACAGATACGCAGTATTTT
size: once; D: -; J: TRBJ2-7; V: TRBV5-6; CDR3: CASSPGVGYEQYF; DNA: TGTGCCAGCAGCCCGGGGGTGGGCTACGAGCAGTACTTC
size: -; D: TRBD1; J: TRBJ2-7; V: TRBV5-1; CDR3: CASSSFNRDRGDEQYF; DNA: TGCGCCAGCAGCTCGTTCAACCGGGACAGGGGGGACGAGCAGTACTTC
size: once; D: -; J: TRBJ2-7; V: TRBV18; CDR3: CASSPPSVPIEQYF; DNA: TGTGCCAGCTCACCGCCCTCAGTGCCGATCGAGCAGTACTTC
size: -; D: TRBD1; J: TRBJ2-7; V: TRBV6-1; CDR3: CASSSTGSAYEQYF; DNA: TGTGCCAGCAGCTCGACAGGGAGTGCCTACGAGCAGTACTTC
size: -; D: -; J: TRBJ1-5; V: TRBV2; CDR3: CASSESGWQPQHF; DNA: TGTGCCAGCAGTGAATCCGGGTGGCAGCCCCAGCATTTT
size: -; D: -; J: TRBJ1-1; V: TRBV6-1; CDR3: CASRIYTEAFF; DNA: TGTGCCAGCAGAATCTACACTGAAGCTTTCTTT
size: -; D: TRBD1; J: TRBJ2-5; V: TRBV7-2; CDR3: CASSPQGIQETQYF; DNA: TGTGCCAGCAGCCCACAGGGGATCCAAGAGACCCAGTACTTC